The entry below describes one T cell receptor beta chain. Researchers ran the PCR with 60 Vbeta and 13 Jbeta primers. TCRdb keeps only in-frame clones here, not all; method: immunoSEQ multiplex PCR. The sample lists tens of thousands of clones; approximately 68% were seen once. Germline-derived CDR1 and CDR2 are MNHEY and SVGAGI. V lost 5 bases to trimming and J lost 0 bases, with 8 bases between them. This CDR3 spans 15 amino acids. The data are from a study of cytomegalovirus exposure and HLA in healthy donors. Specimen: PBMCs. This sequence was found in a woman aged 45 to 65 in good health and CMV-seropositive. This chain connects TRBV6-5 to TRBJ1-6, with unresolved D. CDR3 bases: TGTGCCAGCAGTAGTGGGCCCTCCTATAATTCACCCCTCCACTTT. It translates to CASSSGPSYNSPLHF.